This T cell receptor beta chain stems from a study of OX40 agonist ivuxolimab in advanced cancers. Looking at the study overall: Patients receiving dose escalation had hepatocellular carcinoma, melanoma, renal cell or head and neck cancer.

Measured with immunoSEQ multiplex PCR; TCRdb has only the in-frame clones, and not every one. This table has 85,000 to 100,000 clones, approximately 90% appearing once. On this clone: Its matching antigen is unknown.

Exclusion applied to patients with autoimmune disease history or systemic immunosuppression. Whole-study results and caveats: Expanded peripheral T-cell antigen specificity went undetermined.

The input for sequencing was CD4+ or CD8+ T cells sorted from blood, taken in a trial of the OX40 agonist ivuxolimab. The receptor's source is an adult with an advanced solid tumor such as melanoma, head and neck, liver or kidney cancer.

CDR3 DNA sequence: TGTGCCAGCAGTCCCGGTGAACACGGGGAGCTGTTTTTT. The encoded protein is CASSPGEHGELFF. The chain couples TRBV6-4 to TRBJ2-2, with no clear D. Germline V gives CDR1 MRHNA, CDR2 SNTAGT. Trimming left V 5 bases short and J 7 bases short, with 11 bases between. CDR3 size: 13 residues.